The rows below give T cell receptor beta chains drawn from one sample of a study of a mutant IDH1 vaccine in newly diagnosed glioma. Generated by immunoSEQ multiplex PCR, the TCRdb table keeps only in-frame clones and is missing some. The sample contains tens of thousands of clones, about 82% of which appear only once. Their target antigens are unknown. The sample consisted of PBMCs, taken from a glioma patient whose treatment included an IDH1 peptide vaccine. These receptors all stem from a man aged 35-49 years with glioma. Each CDR3 is given with its conserved first and last residue. A D gene is named only where the DNA matches it firmly. Where a row states a size, it is once, few, many or the class of an expanded clone; other rows omit it.

j_gene	v_gene	d_gene	abundance	CDR3aa	CDR3nt
TRBJ2-3	TRBV7-9	-	-	CASSSGGDGTDTQYF	TGTGCCAGCAGCTCGGGCGGGGATGGCACAGATACGCAGTATTTT
TRBJ2-3	TRBV5-4	-	-	CASSDGTENTDTQYF	TGTGCCAGCAGCGATGGGACGGAAAACACAGATACGCAGTATTTT
TRBJ2-5	TRBV6-1	TRBD2	few	CASSESGPGRRYF	TGTGCCAGCAGTGAATCCGGTCCCGGGAGGAGGTACTTC
TRBJ2-3	TRBV4-3	TRBD2	-	CASSQDQREGRDTQYF	TGCGCCAGCAGCCAAGATCAGCGGGAGGGCCGGGATACGCAGTATTTT
TRBJ2-3	TRBV27	-	-	CASRFDKSTDTQYF	TGTGCCAGCCGCTTCGACAAAAGCACAGATACGCAGTATTTT
TRBJ1-2	TRBV6-4	TRBD1	-	CASTPDRADYGYTF	TGTGCCAGCACCCCGGACAGGGCGGACTATGGCTACACCTTC
TRBJ2-1	TRBV7-9	TRBD2	-	CASSQAGADEQFF	TGTGCCAGCAGCCAAGCGGGGGCCGATGAGCAGTTCTTC
TRBJ2-7	TRBV4-1	TRBD2	-	CASSQEPSGLPYEQYF	TGCGCCAGCAGCCAAGAGCCGTCGGGACTACCCTACGAGCAGTACTTC
TRBJ1-5	TRBV7-2	-	-	CASSLELSNQPQHF	TGTGCCAGCAGCTTAGAACTCTCCAATCAGCCCCAGCATTTT
TRBJ2-2	TRBV7-9	-	-	CASQPGANTGELFF	TGTGCCAGCCAGCCTGGGGCGAACACCGGGGAGCTGTTTTTT
TRBJ2-3	TRBV6-4	-	-	CASSDSSADTQYF	TGTGCCAGCAGTGATAGTTCGGCAGATACGCAGTATTTT
TRBJ2-1	TRBV10-3	TRBD2	-	CAISEGLADYNEQFF	TGTGCCATCAGCGAGGGGCTAGCGGACTACAATGAGCAGTTCTTC
TRBJ1-4	TRBV5-8	-	once	CASSFVGNNEKLFF	TGTGCCAGCAGCTTCGTCGGGAATAATGAAAAACTGTTTTTT
TRBJ2-1	TRBV7-2	-	-	CASSLRVRGNEQFF	TGTGCCAGCAGCCTCCGAGTCCGGGGGAATGAGCAGTTCTTC
TRBJ2-2	TRBV19	-	-	CASNRPTGELFF	TGTGCCAGTAATCGCCCCACCGGGGAGCTGTTTTTT
TRBJ1-2	TRBV14	-	-	CASSQDRASTGGYTF	TGTGCCAGCAGCCAAGATCGGGCGTCAACAGGCGGCTACACCTTC
TRBJ2-3	TRBV11-3	-	-	CASSLVAMGYLADTQYF	TGTGCCAGCAGCTTAGTCGCCATGGGCTATCTCGCCGATACGCAGTATTTT
TRBJ1-1	TRBV29-1	-	few	CSFDPRGAEAFF	TGCAGCTTCGACCCCCGGGGCGCTGAAGCTTTCTTT
TRBJ2-1	TRBV27	TRBD2	-	CASSLASGSYESYNEQFF	TGTGCCAGCAGTCTCGCTAGCGGGAGCTACGAGTCCTACAATGAGCAGTTCTTC
TRBJ1-2	TRBV6-5	TRBD1	-	CATATGENYGYTF	TGTGCCACCGCGACAGGGGAAAACTATGGCTACACCTTC
TRBJ1-1	TRBV29-1	-	-	CSVHSGAANTEAFF	TGCAGCGTTCACAGTGGGGCGGCGAACACTGAAGCTTTCTTT
TRBJ1-6	TRBV7-9	-	-	CASSLNSDSPLHF	TGTGCCAGCAGCTTAAATTCGGATTCACCCCTCCACTTT
TRBJ1-5	TRBV6-5	-	once	CASRVNQGSNQPQHF	TGTGCCAGCAGGGTGAATCAAGGGAGCAATCAGCCCCAGCATTTT
TRBJ1-1	TRBV7-2	-	few	CASSLETGNTEAFF	TGTGCCAGCAGCTTGGAGACGGGGAACACTGAAGCTTTCTTT
TRBJ2-2	TRBV5-8	TRBD1	-	CASRRTGVNTGELFF	TGTGCCAGCAGAAGAACAGGGGTGAACACCGGGGAGCTGTTTTTT
TRBJ1-4	TRBV2	-	-	CASTEEQAPNEKLFF	TGTGCCAGCACCGAGGAACAGGCTCCTAATGAAAAACTGTTTTTT
TRBJ2-3	TRBV5-4	TRBD1	-	CASSPRQGATADTQYF	TGTGCCAGCAGCCCACGTCAGGGGGCCACTGCAGATACGCAGTATTTT
TRBJ2-7	TRBV19	TRBD2	few	CASSIGLAQSYEQYF	TGTGCCAGTAGTATCGGACTAGCGCAATCCTACGAGCAGTACTTC
TRBJ1-1	TRBV2	TRBD1	many	CASSPSPDRGRAFF	TGTGCCAGCAGTCCATCACCCGACAGGGGAAGAGCTTTCTTT
TRBJ2-5	TRBV15	TRBD2	-	CATSQGGGRVQETQYF	TGTGCCACCAGCCAGGGGGGCGGGAGGGTCCAAGAGACCCAGTACTTC
TRBJ2-3	TRBV18	-	-	CASSPVPAGKPTDTQYF	TGTGCCAGCTCCCCTGTTCCAGCGGGCAAACCCACAGATACGCAGTATTTT
TRBJ1-3	TRBV6-5	-	-	CASSSRPGGAYTIYF	TGTGCCAGCAGTTCCCGACCCGGGGGCGCGTACACCATATATTTT
TRBJ1-2	TRBV19	TRBD1	once	CALGQGSSGYTF	TGTGCCTTGGGACAGGGGTCTTCTGGCTACACCTTC
TRBJ2-5	TRBV2	TRBD1	-	CALLGQAKETQYF	TGTGCACTCCTCGGACAGGCAAAAGAGACCCAGTACTTC
TRBJ2-3	TRBV11-2	TRBD2	-	CASSLGASGRMGTDTQYF	TGTGCCAGCAGCTTAGGGGCTAGCGGGAGGATGGGAACAGATACGCAGTATTTT
TRBJ2-3	TRBV19	-	-	CASSIDSTRDTQYF	TGTGCCAGTAGTATAGATTCTACTAGGGATACGCAGTATTTT
TRBJ2-3	TRBV18	-	-	CASSGSTDTQYF	TGTGCCAGCTCAGGATCCACAGATACGCAGTATTTT
TRBJ1-3	TRBV11-2	-	-	CASSPSYSSGNTIYF	TGTGCCAGCAGCCCCTCTTACAGCTCTGGAAACACCATATATTTT
TRBJ2-2	TRBV7-2	TRBD2	-	CASSPGLAAPGELFF	TGTGCCAGCAGCCCGGGGCTAGCGGCCCCCGGGGAGCTGTTTTTT
TRBJ2-7	TRBV19	TRBD2	-	CASSILAGGSEQYF	TGTGCCAGTAGTATCTTAGCGGGAGGCTCCGAGCAGTACTTC
TRBJ1-1	TRBV5-6	-	-	CASTPGGVNTEAFF	TGTGCCAGCACCCCCGGGGGGGTGAACACTGAAGCTTTCTTT
TRBJ2-7	TRBV2	TRBD2	-	CASSFQAGLSVSYEQYF	TGTGCCAGCAGTTTCCAAGCGGGACTCTCAGTTTCCTACGAGCAGTACTTC
TRBJ2-5	TRBV7-2	TRBD1	-	CASSSTGGQETQYF	TGTGCCAGCAGCTCAACAGGGGGCCAAGAGACCCAGTACTTC
TRBJ2-1	TRBV6-5	-	-	CASGSYNEQFF	TGTGCCAGCGGCTCCTACAATGAGCAGTTCTTC
TRBJ2-3	TRBV29-1	-	few	CSVLPIATDTQYF	TGCAGCGTTCTCCCCATTGCCACAGATACGCAGTATTTT
TRBJ2-1	TRBV27	TRBD2	few	CASRELALDSYNEQFF	TGTGCCAGCAGGGAACTAGCGTTAGACTCCTACAATGAGCAGTTCTTC
TRBJ2-1	TRBV5-1	-	-	CASSFQGTDEQFF	TGCGCCAGCAGCTTCCAGGGGACGGATGAGCAGTTCTTC
TRBJ2-1	TRBV19	-	-	CASSTRTLDSYNEQFF	TGTGCCAGTAGTACAAGGACCCTCGACAGCTACAATGAGCAGTTCTTC
TRBJ2-3	TRBV6-4	-	once	CASSPSEMTDTQYF	TGTGCCAGCAGTCCGAGTGAGATGACAGATACGCAGTATTTT
TRBJ2-1	TRBV29-1	TRBD2	-	CSVYEREGRNEQFF	TGCAGCGTTTATGAGAGGGAGGGCCGGAATGAGCAGTTCTTC
TRBJ1-5	TRBV11-1	TRBD1	once	CASSQGQGAHQPQHF	TGTGCCAGCAGCCAAGGACAGGGGGCGCATCAGCCCCAGCATTTT
TRBJ2-3	TRBV29-1	-	-	CSVEDPGKIHTDTQYF	TGCAGCGTTGAAGATCCTGGAAAAATCCACACAGATACGCAGTATTTT
TRBJ2-1	TRBV5-4	-	-	CASISSYNEQFF	TGTGCCAGCATAAGCTCCTACAATGAGCAGTTCTTC
TRBJ2-1	TRBV12-5	TRBD2	-	CASGYAGSGRGIGLLNEQFF	TGTGCTAGTGGTTACGCGGGTAGCGGGAGAGGAATCGGTCTCCTAAATGAGCAGTTCTTC
TRBJ2-3	TRBV2	TRBD2	few	CASSARKAGASGKDTQYF	TGTGCCAGCAGTGCGAGAAAGGCGGGAGCTTCAGGGAAAGATACGCAGTATTTT